Shown below are 4 T cell receptor beta chains from a single sample sequenced in a study of T cell repertoires and HLA-DP antigens. The protocol was immunoSEQ multiplex PCR, while the TCRdb copy is restricted to in-frame clones and leaves out a portion. The sample has about 73,000 clones, about four fifths seen once. These receptors lack a known antigen. Sequencing used CD4+ T cells from PBMCs. The receptors derive from a man between 60 and 75 years old in good health and CMV-seronegative.

J is TRBJ2-7 and V is TRBV2; the match to TRBD1 covers 12 bases. J gave up 6 bases and V 1 base, and 4 bases lay outside the gene matches. CDR1 is SNHLY, CDR2 FYNNEI, per germline. The CDR3 runs 15 residues. CDR3 protein: CASSEGGQGAAEQYF. The CDR3 DNA reads as TGTGCCAGCAGTGAAGGGGGACAGGGGGCGGCCGAGCAGTACTTC.

CDR3 DNA: TGTGCCAGCAGTGAAGCTATAGGGGCCGGGGAGCTGTTTTTT. This sequence encodes CASSEAIGAGELFF. This chain joins TRBV6-1 and TRBJ2-2; a possible D gene is TRBD1 (5 bases). The V end lost 0 bases, the J end lost 6 bases, and 8 bases lay between the germline ends. Germline values: CDR1 MNHNS, CDR2 SASEGT. The CDR3 sequence is 14 residues long.

For this clone: Germline and junction disagree at one end, which may indicate a read error. This rearrangement joins TRBV19 to TRBJ2-1; maybe TRBD2 (5 bases). Germline-derived CDR1 and CDR2 are LNHDA and SQIVND (reference sequence). The CDR3 totals 15 residues. CDR3 residues: CASSMGLAVTHEQFF. The CDR3 bases are TGTGCGAGTAGTATGGGTCTAGCCGTAACCCATGAGCAGTTCTTC. The full variable domain, completed using reference TRBV19 and TRBJ2-1, is DGGITQSPKYLFRKEGQNVTLSCEQNLNHDAMYWYRQDPGQGLRLIYYSQIVNDFQKGDIAEGYSVSREKKESFPLTVTSAQKNPTAFYLCASSMGLAVTHEQFFGPGTRLTVL.

This chain connects TRBV30 to TRBJ1-2, with a tentative D call TRBD1 (6 bases). CDR3 length equals 15 residues. Trimming removed 0 bases from V and 6 bases from J, with 17 bases in between. Germline-derived CDR1 and CDR2 are GTSNPN and SVGIG (reference sequence). CDR3 region: CAWSVHFRGVDGYTF. CDR3 bases: TGTGCCTGGAGTGTACATTTTAGGGGGGTAGATGGCTACACCTTC.